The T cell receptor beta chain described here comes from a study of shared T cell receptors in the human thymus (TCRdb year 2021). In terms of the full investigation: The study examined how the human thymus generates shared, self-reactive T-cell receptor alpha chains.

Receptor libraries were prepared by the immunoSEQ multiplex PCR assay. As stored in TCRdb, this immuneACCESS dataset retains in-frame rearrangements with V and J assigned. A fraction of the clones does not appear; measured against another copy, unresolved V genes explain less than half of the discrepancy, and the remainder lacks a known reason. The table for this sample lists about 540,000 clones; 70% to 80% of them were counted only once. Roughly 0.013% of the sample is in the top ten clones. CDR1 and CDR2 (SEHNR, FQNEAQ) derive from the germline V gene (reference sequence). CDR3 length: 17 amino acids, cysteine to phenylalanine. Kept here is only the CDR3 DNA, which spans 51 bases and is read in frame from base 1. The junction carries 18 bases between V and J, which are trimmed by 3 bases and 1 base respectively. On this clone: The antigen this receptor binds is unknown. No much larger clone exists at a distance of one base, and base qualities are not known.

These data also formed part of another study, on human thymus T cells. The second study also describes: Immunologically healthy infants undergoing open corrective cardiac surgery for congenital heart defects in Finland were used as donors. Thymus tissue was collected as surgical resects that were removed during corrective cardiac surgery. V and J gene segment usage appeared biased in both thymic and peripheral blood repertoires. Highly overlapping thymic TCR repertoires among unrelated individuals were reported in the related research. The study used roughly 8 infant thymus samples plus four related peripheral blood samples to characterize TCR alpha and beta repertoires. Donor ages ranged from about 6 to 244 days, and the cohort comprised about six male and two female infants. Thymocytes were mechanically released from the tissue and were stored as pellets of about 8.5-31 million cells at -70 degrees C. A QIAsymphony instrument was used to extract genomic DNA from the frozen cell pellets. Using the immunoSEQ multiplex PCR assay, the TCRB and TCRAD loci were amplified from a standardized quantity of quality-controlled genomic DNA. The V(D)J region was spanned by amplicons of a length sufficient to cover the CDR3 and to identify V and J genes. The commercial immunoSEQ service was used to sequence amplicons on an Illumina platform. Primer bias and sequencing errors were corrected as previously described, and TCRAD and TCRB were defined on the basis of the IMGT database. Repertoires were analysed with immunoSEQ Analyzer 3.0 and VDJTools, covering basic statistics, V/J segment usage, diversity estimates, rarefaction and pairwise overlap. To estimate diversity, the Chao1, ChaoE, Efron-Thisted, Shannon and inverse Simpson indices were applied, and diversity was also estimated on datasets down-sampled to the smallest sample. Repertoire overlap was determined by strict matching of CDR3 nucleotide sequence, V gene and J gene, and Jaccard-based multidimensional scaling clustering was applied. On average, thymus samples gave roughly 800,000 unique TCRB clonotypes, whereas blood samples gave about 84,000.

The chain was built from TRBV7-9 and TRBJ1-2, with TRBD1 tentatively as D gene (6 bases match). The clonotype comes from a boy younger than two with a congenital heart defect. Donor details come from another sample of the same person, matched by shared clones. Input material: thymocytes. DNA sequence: TGTGCCAGCAGCTTCATCAACAGGGAAACAGATAACTATGGCTACACCTTC. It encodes CASSFINRETDNYGYTF.